This T cell receptor (beta chain) was identified in a study of blood T cell repertoires in COVID-19. Seattle participants joined during active infection and were tracked over time. Original processing methods: Amplification from reference gene primers served as the basis for estimated nucleated cell counts. Data came from immunoSEQ multiplex PCR; TCRdb stores just in-frame clones and leaves some out. The V and J calls and the clone size are those of that table, but D and trimming were determined from the DNA. The sample gives about 350,000 clones, approximately 89% of which show up once; 3.9% is in the top ten. The receptor comes from a woman between 55 and 75 years old with COVID-19, enrolled during active disease. The sample was peripheral blood.

The CDR3 coding sequence is TGCGCCAGCAGCTCCCTGCCCGGGACAGGGGGAGAGCAGTACTTC. Its translation: CASSSLPGTGGEQYF. V is TRBV5-1 and J is TRBJ2-7, with 11 positions matching TRBD1. Germline V gene lookup returns CDR1 SGHRS and CDR2 YFSETQ. Trimming took 3 bases from V and 7 from J; bases not matched to a gene: 9. CDR3 length equals 15 residues.